The 5 T cell receptor beta chains reported below all come from one sample, sequenced in a study of chemoradiotherapy in HPV16-positive cancers. Measured with immunoSEQ multiplex PCR; TCRdb has only the in-frame clones, and not every one. The table has about 1,300 clones, 80% to 90% seen once. Sequencing used tumor tissue, obtained from a patient who underwent chemoradiotherapy. These receptors originate from a human donor with HPV-associated anogenital cancer.

This chain uses TRBV11-2 with TRBJ1-4; D uncertain. CDR1 and CDR2 from the germline V gene are SGHAT and FQNNGV. The V gene lost 5 bases and the J gene lost 7 bases, with 17 bases spanning the gap. This CDR3 is built from 15 residues. The CDR3 region has the DNA TGTGCCAGCAGCCGCGGGGTTGGATTCGGTGAAAAACTGTTTTTT. Translated: CASSRGVGFGEKLFF.

This sequence joins TRBV4-3 and TRBJ2-1; 12 nucleotides match TRBD2. Trimming at V came to 0 bases and at J to 8 bases, leaving 8 bases not matched to a gene. This CDR3 comprises 17 residues. Germline-derived CDR1 and CDR2 are LGHNA and YSLEER. The CDR3 here is CASSQEVRPSGGDEQFF. In DNA form, the CDR3 reads TGCGCCAGCAGCCAAGAAGTTCGGCCTAGCGGGGGGGATGAGCAGTTCTTC.

J is TRBJ1-1 and V is TRBV7-8, with TRBD1 identical over 7 bases. The V and J ends lost 4 bases and 5 bases, in that order; junction bases with no gene match: 7. This CDR3 contains 14 residues. Germline V gene data show CDR1 as SGHVS and CDR2 as FQNEAQ. CDR3 protein: CASSSGTAGTEAFF. Here the CDR3 DNA reads TGTGCCAGCAGCTCTGGGACAGCGGGGACTGAAGCTTTCTTT.

V is TRBV11-3 and J is TRBJ2-3, with TRBD2 matching 7 bases. Germline trimming cut 3 bases from V and 2 bases from J; bases unmatched to any gene: 8. Germline loops: CDR1 SGHNT, CDR2 YENEEA. This CDR3 comprises 16 residues. This chain's CDR3 is CASSFYRRELTDTQYF. The CDR3 bases are TGTGCCAGCAGCTTTTACAGGCGGGAGCTCACAGATACGCAGTATTTT.

The rearrangement links TRBV5-8 to TRBJ2-7; D remains ambiguous. Trimming stripped 1 base from V and 4 bases from J, with 3 bases between. The CDR3 consists of 11 residues. Germline loops: CDR1 SGHTS, CDR2 YDEGEE. CDR3 sequence (DNA): TGTGCCAGCAGCTTGAGATACGAGCAGTACTTC. It codes for CASSLRYEQYF.